The rows below give T cell receptor beta chains drawn from one sample of a study of T cell responses to AZD1222 COVID-19 vaccine. Assay: immunoSEQ multiplex PCR; the TCRdb copy retains only in-frame clones and omits some. The table lists about 120,000 clones, around 94% of them singletons. The input for sequencing was peripheral blood, taken on day 0 of AZD1222 vaccination. These receptors were obtained from an adult in good health. The CDR3 runs from the conserved cysteine through the conserved F or W. D genes are given only for firm matches. Where a row states a size, it is once, few, many or the class of an expanded clone; other rows omit it.

>.|TRBV7-9|.|12|TRBJ1-1
TGTGCCAGCGGCTCGGGGGGGGCTGAAGCTTTCTTT
CASGSGGAEAFF
>TRBD1|TRBV3-1/TRBV3-2|.|15|TRBJ1-1
TGTGCCAGCAGCCTCGGACAGGGGAGGAACACTGAAGCTTTCTTT
CASSLGQGRNTEAFF
>.|TRBV29-1|.|12|TRBJ2-5
TGCAGCATCAGAACAGGAGCAGAGACCCAGTACTTC
CSIRTGAETQYF
>.|TRBV19|.|14|TRBJ2-7
TGTGCCAGTAGTATGGGACCTCCCAGCTACGAGCAGTACTTC
CASSMGPPSYEQYF
>TRBD1|TRBV5-6|few|14|TRBJ2-7
TGTGCCAGCCAGAGGGGGCGGATCTCCTACGAGCAGTACTTC
CASQRGRISYEQYF
>TRBD2|TRBV10-2|.|13|TRBJ2-5
TGCGCCAGCAGATTAGCGGGAGGGGAGACCCAGTACTTC
CASRLAGGETQYF
>.|TRBV9|.|15|TRBJ1-1
TGTGCCAGCAGCGTAGATGGGCAGCCGAACACTGAAGCTTTCTTT
CASSVDGQPNTEAFF
>.|TRBV7-3|.|12|TRBJ2-1
TGTGCCAGCAGCTTAGGCGGGGATGAGCAGTTCTTC
CASSLGGDEQFF
>TRBD2|TRBV30|.|13|TRBJ2-1
TGTGCCTGGAGTCCGGGGGGTAGCAATGAGCAGTTCTTC
CAWSPGGSNEQFF
>TRBD1|TRBV5-6|.|15|TRBJ2-7
TGTGCCAGCAGCTTGTTGCAGGGGGAATCCTACGAGCAGTACTTC
CASSLLQGESYEQYF
>.|TRBV12-3/TRBV12-4|.|12|TRBJ2-7
TGTGCCAGCAGTTTTGGGCCGCTGGAGCAGTACTTC
CASSFGPLEQYF
>.|TRBV7-9|.|14|TRBJ1-2
TGTGCCAGCAGCTCCGGGCGCGGGAACTATGGCTACACCTTC
CASSSGRGNYGYTF
>.|TRBV6-5|.|15|TRBJ1-5
TGTGCCAGCAGTCCCCCAACAGGTAGCAATCAGCCCCAGCATTTT
CASSPPTGSNQPQHF
>.|TRBV18|.|14|TRBJ1-2
TGTGCCAGCTCACCGGCACAGGGCCCCTATGGCTACACCTTC
CASSPAQGPYGYTF
>.|TRBV2|.|14|TRBJ1-1
TGTGCCAGCAGTCTGACACGCACTTCCACTGAAGCTTTCTTT
CASSLTRTSTEAFF
>TRBD1|TRBV3-1/TRBV3-2|.|15|TRBJ2-5
TGTGCCAGCAGCCAAGCGCAGGGGGCATGGGAGACCCAGTACTTC
CASSQAQGAWETQYF
>TRBD1|TRBV7-2|.|16|TRBJ2-5
TGTGCCAGCAGCTTATCCCGTGGGACAGGGGGGCAGACCCAGTACTTC
CASSLSRGTGGQTQYF
>.|TRBV7-6|.|12|TRBJ1-1
TGTGCCAGCAGCTTACAGGGGCTCGAAGCTTTCTTT
CASSLQGLEAFF
>.|TRBV12-2|.|19|TRBJ1-5
TGTGCAAGTCGCAAAGAAGGACATATTCCTTTCTATAGCAATCAGCCCCAGCATTTT
CASRKEGHIPFYSNQPQHF
>TRBD1|TRBV7-3|.|14|TRBJ2-2
TGTGCCAGCAGCTCGACAGGGGGCGCCGGGGAGCTGTTTTTT
CASSSTGGAGELFF
>TRBD2|TRBV9|.|15|TRBJ2-1
TGTGCCAGCAGAGCGGGGTCCGGGTCCTACAATGAGCAGTTCTTC
CASRAGSGSYNEQFF
>TRBD2|TRBV7-3|.|15|TRBJ2-1
TGTGCCAGCAGCCGGACTAGCGGGAGTACCAATGAGCAGTTCTTC
CASSRTSGSTNEQFF
>.|TRBV7-9|.|11|TRBJ1-1
TGTGCCAGCAGCCGAGAGGCCCAAGCTTTCTTT
CASSREAQAFF
>.|TRBV7-3|.|14|TRBJ2-1
TGTGCCAGCAGCTCGGGACCAAACTACAATGAGCAGTTCTTC
CASSSGPNYNEQFF
>TRBD1|TRBV12-3/TRBV12-4|.|13|TRBJ2-5
TGTGCCAGCAGCGTACAGGGGCGAGAGACCCAGTACTTC
CASSVQGRETQYF
>.|TRBV5-1|once|15|TRBJ2-7
TGCGCCAGCAGCTTGGATCCGGCGGTGTTCTACGAGCAGTACTTC
CASSLDPAVFYEQYF
>.|TRBV7-2|.|13|TRBJ2-7
TGTGCCAGCAGCTCCTCAGCTCACTACGAGCAGTACTTC
CASSSSAHYEQYF
>.|TRBV7-2|once|15|TRBJ2-1
TGTGCCAGCAGTCCCGAGGCTTTCTCCTACAATGAGCAGTTCTTC
CASSPEAFSYNEQFF
>.|TRBV5-5|once|12|TRBJ2-1
TGTGCCAGCAGCTTTCGGTTGAATGAGCAGTTCTTC
CASSFRLNEQFF
>.|TRBV5-6|.|13|TRBJ2-3
TGTGCCAGCAGCTTGGGCAGGGCAGATACGCAGTATTTT
CASSLGRADTQYF
>.|TRBV9|.|13|TRBJ1-1
TGTGCCAGCAGCGGCCCAAGACGTACTGAAGCTTTCTTT
CASSGPRRTEAFF
>.|TRBV18|.|14|TRBJ1-3
TGTGCCAGCTCACCCGACCCGGCGGGAAACACCATATATTTT
CASSPDPAGNTIYF
>.|TRBV27|few|14|TRBJ1-1
TGTGCCAGCAGTGCTGTAACAGGTAACACTGAAGCTTTCTTT
CASSAVTGNTEAFF
>TRBD2|TRBV3-1/TRBV3-2|.|16|TRBJ2-3
TGTGCCAGCAGCCAAGGGACTAGCGGGGGGGCAGATACGCAGTATTTT
CASSQGTSGGADTQYF
>.|TRBV18|.|15|TRBJ2-6
TGTGCCAGCTCACCTGGGACATCCGGGGCCAACGTCCTGACTTTC
CASSPGTSGANVLTF
>.|TRBV6-5|once|13|TRBJ1-3
TGTGCCAGCAGTTACCAGTATGGGGACACCATATATTTT
CASSYQYGDTIYF
>TRBD2|TRBV19|.|17|TRBJ2-7
TGTGCCAGTAGCAGGACCGCCACTAGCGGGGGACTCTACGAGCAGTACTTC
CASSRTATSGGLYEQYF
>.|TRBV6-5|once|16|TRBJ1-6
TGTGCCAGCAGTTACTCGGGACCGAGCTATAATTCACCCCTCCACTTT
CASSYSGPSYNSPLHF
>.|TRBV7-9|.|15|TRBJ2-6
TGTGCCGGAGACCTGGACAGCTCTGGGGCCAACGTCCTGACTTTC
CAGDLDSSGANVLTF
>TRBD2|TRBV5-6|.|18|TRBJ2-1
TGTGCCAGCAGCCCGCCGGGACTAGCGGGGCGTTTGTACAATGAGCAGTTCTTC
CASSPPGLAGRLYNEQFF
>TRBD1|TRBV7-9|.|19|TRBJ2-1
TGTGCCAGCAGCTTAGCGTCAGAGGGGGCCCGCTGGGGGTACAATGAGCAGTTCTTC
CASSLASEGARWGYNEQFF
>.|TRBV6-6|.|15|TRBJ1-4
TGTGCCAGCAGACAGCGTGGGGGCAGCGATGAAAAACTGTTTTTT
CASRQRGGSDEKLFF
>TRBD1|TRBV7-3|.|14|TRBJ1-2
TGTGCCAGCAGCTTGAGCGGACAGGTTAATGGCTACACCTTC
CASSLSGQVNGYTF
>.|TRBV27|.|14|TRBJ1-6
TGTGCCAGCAGTTTTTGGGGGCTTAATTCACCCCTCCACTTT
CASSFWGLNSPLHF
>TRBD2|TRBV6-2/TRBV6-3|.|15|TRBJ2-5
TGTGCCAGCAGTACACCGCGGGGGGCCCAAGAGACCCAGTACTTC
CASSTPRGAQETQYF
>TRBD1|TRBV7-6|.|18|TRBJ1-3
TGTGCCAGCAGCACCCGGGGACAGGGGGCTCCTTGGACCGAGGAACTATATTTT
CASSTRGQGAPWTEELYF
>.|TRBV6-5|.|15|TRBJ1-3
TGTGCCAGCACCCGAGGGACCAGCTCTGGAAACACCATATATTTT
CASTRGTSSGNTIYF
>.|TRBV6-2/TRBV6-3|.|17|TRBJ1-1
TGTGCCAGCAGTTCCGTTAATGGTTTTTCGGGGTTCGCTGAAGCTTTCTTT
CASSSVNGFSGFAEAFF
>.|TRBV11-3|.|14|TRBJ1-6
TGTGCCAGCAGCTTAGGGGTGGGACGTTCACCCCTCCACTTT
CASSLGVGRSPLHF